Given below is one T cell receptor (beta chain) in context. This clone's antigen is unknown. Base qualities are not provided; no much larger clone lies one nucleotide away. For CDR1 and CDR2, the germline V gene lists SGHTA and FQGNSA. The CDR3 runs 17 amino acids, cysteine and phenylalanine included. The only DNA kept is the CDR3, 51 bases in frame from the first base. For this chain, trimming is 1 base at the V end and 9 bases at the J end, and the number of junction bases without a gene match is 14. The data stem from a study of T cell repertoires in cytomegalovirus infection (dated by TCRdb to between 2017 and 2020). About the study as a whole: Donor HLA type was relevant to the analysis, because carriage of CMV infection together with the matching HLA type was indicated by public TCR beta signatures.

The run used an Illumina HiSeq 1500. TCRdb handled the public reads itself, with Q25 trimming in fastp and clone calling in MiXCR, and kept productive beta chains. One record per CDR3 amino acid sequence lists the most common genes and DNA. This sample lists a few hundred thousand distinct CDR3 sequences; 17% were detected once. Of the sample, around 12% falls within the top ten clones. Paper-wide results and their limitations: Carriers of CMV infection plus the relevant HLA type were discriminated by the cumulative frequency of public TCR beta family members in the study cohort and in an independent approximately 360-donor cohort. In the ex vivo response, HLA-C-restricted CMV-specific TCR beta clonotypes were dominant, and in two of eight donors the single most frequent clonotype came from this HLA-C-restricted group.

The material sequenced was PBMCs. The sequence links TRBV7-2 to TRBJ2-5, with 10 bases matching TRBD1. The sequence derives from a human donor in good health (CMV status not recorded). Some clones in this sample may be carry-over from other donors' samples. The nucleotides read TGTGCCAGCAGCTTAGAGGGACAGGGGCTTCGAGGGGAGGCCCAGTACTTC. Its translation reads: CASSLEGQGLRGEAQYF.